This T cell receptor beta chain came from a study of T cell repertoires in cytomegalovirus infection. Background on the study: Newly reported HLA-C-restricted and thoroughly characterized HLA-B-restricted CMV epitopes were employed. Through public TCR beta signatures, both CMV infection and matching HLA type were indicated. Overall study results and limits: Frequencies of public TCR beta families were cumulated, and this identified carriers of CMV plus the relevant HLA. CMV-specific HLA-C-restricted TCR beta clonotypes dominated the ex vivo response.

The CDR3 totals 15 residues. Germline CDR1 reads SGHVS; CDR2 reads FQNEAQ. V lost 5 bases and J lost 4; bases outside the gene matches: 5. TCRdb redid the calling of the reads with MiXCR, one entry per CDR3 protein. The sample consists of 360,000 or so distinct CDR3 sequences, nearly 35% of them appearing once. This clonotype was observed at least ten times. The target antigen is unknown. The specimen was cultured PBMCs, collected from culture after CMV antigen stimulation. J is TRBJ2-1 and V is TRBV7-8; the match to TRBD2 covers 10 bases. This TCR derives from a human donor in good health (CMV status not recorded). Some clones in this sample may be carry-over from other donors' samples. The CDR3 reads CASSPGTSEYNEQFF. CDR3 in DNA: TGTGCCAGCAGCCCAGGGACTAGCGAATACAATGAGCAGTTCTTC.